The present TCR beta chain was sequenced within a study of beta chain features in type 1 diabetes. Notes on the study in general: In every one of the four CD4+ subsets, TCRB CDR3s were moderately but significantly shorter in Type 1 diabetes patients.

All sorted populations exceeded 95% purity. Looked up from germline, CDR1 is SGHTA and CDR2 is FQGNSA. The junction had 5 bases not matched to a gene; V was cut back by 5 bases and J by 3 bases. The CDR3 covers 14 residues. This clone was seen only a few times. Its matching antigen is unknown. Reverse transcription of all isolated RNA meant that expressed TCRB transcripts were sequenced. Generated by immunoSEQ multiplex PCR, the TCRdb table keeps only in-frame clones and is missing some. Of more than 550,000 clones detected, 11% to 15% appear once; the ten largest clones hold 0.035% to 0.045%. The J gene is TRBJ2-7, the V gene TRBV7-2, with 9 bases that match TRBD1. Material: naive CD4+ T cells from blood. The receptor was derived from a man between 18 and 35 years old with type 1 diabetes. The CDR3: CASSLGQGNYEQYF. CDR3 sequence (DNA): TGTGCCAGCAGCCTCGGACAGGGGAACTACGAGCAGTACTTC.